The TCR beta chain described here comes from a study of shared clonotypes between healthy human individuals. The J segment lost 2 bases and the V segment lost 5 bases, leaving 4 bases of the junction unmatched. The germline V gene has CDR1 SGHAT and CDR2 FQNNGV. The CDR3 is 14 residues long. Libraries were prepared by immunoSEQ multiplex PCR; TCRdb keeps only in-frame clonotypes and omits some of them. This sample has 1,400,000 or so clones, with approximately 98.5% found just once. The chain combines TRBV11-2 with TRBJ2-3; 7 nucleotides agree with TRBD1. This receptor was taken from a man in his thirties or forties in good health. Sequencing input: naive CD4+ T cells sorted from blood. The subset: CD45RA+ positively selected. The CDR3, as DNA: TGTGCCAGCAGCCCGGGACAGAACACAGATACGCAGTATTTT. Amino acids: CASSPGQNTDTQYF.